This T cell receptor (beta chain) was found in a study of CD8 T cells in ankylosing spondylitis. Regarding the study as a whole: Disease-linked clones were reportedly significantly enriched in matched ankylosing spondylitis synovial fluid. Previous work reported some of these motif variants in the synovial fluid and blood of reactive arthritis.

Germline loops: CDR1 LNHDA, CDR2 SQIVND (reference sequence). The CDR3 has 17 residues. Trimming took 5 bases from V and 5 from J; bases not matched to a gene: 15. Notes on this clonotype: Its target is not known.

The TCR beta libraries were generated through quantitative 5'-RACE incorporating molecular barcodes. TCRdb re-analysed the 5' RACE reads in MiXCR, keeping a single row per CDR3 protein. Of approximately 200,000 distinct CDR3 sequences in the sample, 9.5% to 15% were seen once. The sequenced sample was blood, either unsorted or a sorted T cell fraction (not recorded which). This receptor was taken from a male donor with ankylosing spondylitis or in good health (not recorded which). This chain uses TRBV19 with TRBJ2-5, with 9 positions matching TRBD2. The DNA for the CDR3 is TGTGCCAGTAGTCCCCCCCGTGGCGGGGGGGCCGGGGAGACCCAGTACTTC. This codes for CASSPPRGGGAGETQYF.